This TCR beta chain was captured by sequencing in a study of T cells expressing NK-cell markers. About the study: From sorted CD3+CD56+NKG2C+, CD3+CD56+NKG2C- and CD3+CD56-NKG2C+ T cells came the TCR beta repertoires. Seven HCMV-seropositive donors and one seronegative donor made up the eight sequenced donors. Study observations and caveats: NKG2C+ dominant clonotypes from 6 or 7 donors made up roughly 1.0-7.5% of CD8+ T cells.

This CDR3 region has 14 residues. Looked up from germline, CDR1 is MNHNS and CDR2 is SASEGT. TCR beta cDNA was generated via 5'RACE template switching incorporating UMIs. No DNA is given; TCRdb re-called the 5' RACE reads and lists each CDR3 protein once. The record lists 550,000 or so distinct CDR3 sequences, of which the ten most abundant hold approximately 3.6%. Points on this clonotype: Antigen unknown.

The sequence was obtained from a man between 18 and 29 years old in good health. The sample comprised blood T cells: a sorted CD56 or NKG2C T cell subset, CD4+ or CD8+ T cells, or bulk PBMC T cells (not recorded which). The V and J genes are TRBV6-1 and TRBJ2-3; no DNA is available, so the TRBD1 call from TCRdb remains unchecked. This CDR3 is CASRVGRVEDTQYF.